Listed below are T cell receptor beta chains from one sample, sequenced in a study of T cell repertoires in cytomegalovirus infection. One entry per CDR3 protein, called by TCRdb with MiXCR from the reads. The data show 750,000 to 900,000 distinct CDR3 sequences, almost 30% seen once. Antigens for these TCRs are unknown. Source: cultured CD8+ T cells from PBMCs, taken from culture after CMV antigen stimulation. The source is a human donor in good health (CMV status not recorded). Some clones in this sample may be carry-over from other donors' samples. Both conserved end residues are part of each CDR3. D genes are given only for firm matches. For some rows the clone size is stated as once, few or many, or as a class when expanded; others skip it.

CDR3 DNA: TGTGCCAGTCGAAGCCCGGGACAGCAGTTCACTGAAGCTTTCTTT
CDR3 protein: CASRSPGQQFTEAFF
V gene: TRBV10-3
J gene: TRBJ1-1
clone size: once
D gene: TRBD1

CDR3 DNA: TGTGCCAGCAGCCAACACAGGGTGGAGACCCAGTACTTC
CDR3 protein: CASSQHRVETQYF
V gene: TRBV14
J gene: TRBJ2-5
clone size: .
D gene: .

CDR3 DNA: TGTGCCAGCAGCTTAGAAGGCTCGCCTGGAAACACCATATATTTT
CDR3 protein: CASSLEGSPGNTIYF
V gene: TRBV11-2
J gene: TRBJ1-3
clone size: .
D gene: .

CDR3 DNA: TGTGCCAGTCCGGGGGGGCGGGGGGGGAATGAGCAGTTCTTC
CDR3 protein: CASPGGRGGNEQFF
V gene: TRBV2
J gene: TRBJ2-1
clone size: .
D gene: TRBD2

CDR3 DNA: TGTGCCACCGACAGGCCGGGACAGGGGAACTATGGCTACACCTTC
CDR3 protein: CATDRPGQGNYGYTF
V gene: TRBV6-6
J gene: TRBJ1-2
clone size: .
D gene: TRBD1

CDR3 DNA: TGTGCCAGCAGCAGACGCGCCCTAGGGGGGACGAACACCGGGGAGCTGTTTTTT
CDR3 protein: CASSRRALGGTNTGELFF
V gene: TRBV9
J gene: TRBJ2-2
clone size: .
D gene: .

CDR3 DNA: TGTGCCAGCAGTTACAGGCCTAACTATGGCTACACCTTC
CDR3 protein: CASSYRPNYGYTF
V gene: TRBV6-2/TRBV6-3
J gene: TRBJ1-2
clone size: few
D gene: .

CDR3 DNA: TGTGCCAGCAGTTTCAGGGGGGATCGGCAGGGTTCACCCCTCCACTTT
CDR3 protein: CASSFRGDRQGSPLHF
V gene: TRBV27
J gene: TRBJ1-6
clone size: .
D gene: TRBD1

CDR3 DNA: TGTGCCAGCAGCTTAGATTGGGATCCCAGGGGGGAGCTGTTTTTT
CDR3 protein: CASSLDWDPRGELFF
V gene: TRBV7-8
J gene: TRBJ2-2
clone size: .
D gene: .

CDR3 DNA: TGTGCCACCAGTGATTTCGGGGGCTATGGGACAGATACGCAGTATTTT
CDR3 protein: CATSDFGGYGTDTQYF
V gene: TRBV24-1
J gene: TRBJ2-3
clone size: few
D gene: .

CDR3 DNA: TGTGCCAGCAGTGAACTTGGAGGGTACGCAGATACGCAGTATTTT
CDR3 protein: CASSELGGYADTQYF
V gene: TRBV2
J gene: TRBJ2-3
clone size: .
D gene: .

CDR3 DNA: TGTGCCAGCAGCTCGCCGGTCAAAAGGGTCACAGATACGCAGTATTTT
CDR3 protein: CASSSPVKRVTDTQYF
V gene: TRBV7-9
J gene: TRBJ2-3
clone size: few
D gene: .

CDR3 DNA: TGCGCCAGCAGCTTGTATAACAGAGATGGCTACACCTTC
CDR3 protein: CASSLYNRDGYTF
V gene: TRBV5-1
J gene: TRBJ1-2
clone size: .
D gene: .

CDR3 DNA: TGTGCCAGCAGCCGGCGGACGGAGGGGAAGGCTGAAGCTTTCTTT
CDR3 protein: CASSRRTEGKAEAFF
V gene: TRBV7-8
J gene: TRBJ1-1
clone size: .
D gene: .

CDR3 DNA: TGTGCCAGTAGTGTGCGCTCGGGGCTCATCGGAACAGATACGCAGTATTTT
CDR3 protein: CASSVRSGLIGTDTQYF
V gene: TRBV19
J gene: TRBJ2-3
clone size: .
D gene: .

CDR3 DNA: TGTGCCAGCAGCCGAGCGGTTTACAATGAGCAGTTCTTC
CDR3 protein: CASSRAVYNEQFF
V gene: TRBV14
J gene: TRBJ2-1
clone size: few
D gene: .